Listed here are 26 T cell receptor beta chains from one sample, sequenced in a study of T-cell reconstitution after alpha-beta-depleted transplantation in children. Unique molecular identifiers featured in how the TCRbeta library was prepared. Each CDR3 protein gets one entry after TCRdb re-called the PCR reads with MiXCR. The sample gives around 440,000 distinct CDR3 sequences, 8% to 11% of which show up once; about 2.1% is in the top ten. The sample here was PBMCs, taken before TCRalphabeta/CD19-depleted stem cell transplant. The receptor source for this set is a child aged 2-15 years with inherited bone marrow failure, due to receive a stem cell transplant.

This clonotype was counted at least ten times. The chain recombines TRBV29-1 with TRBJ2-1; D might be TRBD1 (5 bases). CDR3 length equals 12 residues. The V gene's germline CDR1 is SQVTM and CDR2 ANQGSEA. Trimming shortened V by 5 bases and J by 4 bases, and 9 bases separated the two germline ends. CDR3 loop: CSVPGSYNEQFF. The DNA for the CDR3 is TGCAGCGTTCCAGGGTCATACAATGAGCAGTTCTTC.

This clonotype was recorded at least ten times. The CDR3 spells CASSALLAGGSYNEQFF. The CDR3, as DNA: TGTGCCAGCAGCGCACTACTAGCGGGAGGCTCCTACAATGAGCAGTTCTTC. This sequence joins TRBV5-6 and TRBJ2-1; 12 bases align to TRBD2. This CDR3 contains 17 residues. After removal of 4 bases from V and 0 bases from J, the junction contained 5 bases not matched to a gene. The germline gives CDR1 SGHDT, CDR2 YYEEEE. Full variable domain (remainder filled in from reference TRBV5-6 and TRBJ2-1): DAGVTQSPTHLIKTRGQQVTLRCSPKSGHDTVSWYQQALGQGPQFIFQYYEEEERQRGNFPDRFSGHQFPNYSSELNVNALLLGDSALYLCASSALLAGGSYNEQFFGPGTRLTVL.

This clonotype was seen at least ten times. The V and J genes are TRBV20-1 and TRBJ1-5; 7 positions match TRBD1. There are 13 residues in the CDR3. Per the germline V gene, CDR1 is DFQATT and CDR2 is SNEGSKA (reference sequence). Trimming took 1 base from V and 15 from J; bases not matched to a gene: 12. The DNA of the CDR3 is TGCAGTGCTAGAGGGCGAGGGGGCGAGCTCCCGCATTTT. Residues: CSARGRGGELPHF.

This clonotype was seen at least ten times. The CDR3 loop reads CASRRTYTQATDTQYF. CDR3 coding DNA: TGTGCCAGCAGACGGACGTATACCCAAGCTACAGATACGCAGTATTTT. The rearrangement joins TRBV7-6 to TRBJ2-3; D unclear. This CDR3 contains 16 residues. Per the germline V gene, CDR1 is SGHVS and CDR2 is FNYEAQ. Trimming took off 6 bases at V and 3 bases at J, with 19 bases between the two ends.

Only one count was recorded for this clonotype. This chain uses TRBV20-1 with TRBJ2-7, with 11 bases aligning to TRBD1. The CDR3 sequence is 16 residues long. The V gene end was trimmed by 7 bases and the J gene end by 6 bases; junction bases not matched to a gene: 17. CDR1 is DFQATT, CDR2 SNEGSKA, per germline (reference sequence). The CDR3 DNA follows: TGCAGTGTTAAAGGTGCCGGACAGGGGGCGCCGGGCGAGCAGTACTTC. Encoded protein: CSVKGAGQGAPGEQYF.

This clonotype showed up many times. J is TRBJ2-7 and V is TRBV4-1, with 9 bases matching TRBD1. The germline V gene encodes CDR1 MGHRA and CDR2 YSYEKL. The CDR3 sequence is 16 residues long. With V trimmed by 0 bases and J by 2 bases, 5 bases remained unmatched. CDR3 in amino acids: CASSQDIRDRAYEQYF. The CDR3 DNA is TGCGCCAGCAGCCAAGATATCCGGGACAGGGCCTACGAGCAGTACTTC.

This clonotype has only a few counts. This chain uses TRBV29-1 with TRBJ1-1; 8 bases line up with TRBD1. CDR1 SQVTM and CDR2 ANQGSEA come from the germline V gene. J gave up 4 bases and V 4 bases, and 8 bases lay outside the gene matches. The CDR3 has 14 amino acids. CDR3 region: CSVVPQGEGTEAFF. The CDR3 DNA is TGCAGCGTTGTCCCACAGGGGGAGGGCACTGAAGCTTTCTTT.

As for this clonotype: Given a much more abundant clone one base away, this may be a read error. CDR3 residues: CASSHRVRQGGDEQFF. CDR3 coding DNA: TGTGCCAGCAGCCATAGGGTGAGGCAGGGGGGGGATGAGCAGTTCTTC. V gene TRBV4-2 combines with J gene TRBJ2-1; the D gene could be TRBD1 or TRBD2 (7 bases each). The CDR3 runs 16 residues. Germline loops: CDR1 LGHNA, CDR2 YNFKEQ. The ends were cut back, 3 bases at V and 8 bases at J, with 20 bases in the middle.

This clonotype was seen at least ten times. The CDR3 loop is CAWNIGAYNEQFF. The CDR3 coding sequence is TGTGCCTGGAATATTGGGGCCTACAATGAGCAGTTCTTC. The chain has TRBV30 and TRBJ2-1; D call uncertain. Trimming stripped 4 bases from V and 2 bases from J, with 9 bases between. The length of the CDR3 is 13 residues. Germline V gene sequence: CDR1 GTSNPN, CDR2 SVGIG (reference sequence). The complete variable domain, with remaining parts taken from reference TRBV30 and TRBJ2-1, reads SQTIHQWPATLVQPVGSPLSLECTVEGTSNPNLYWYRQAAGRGLQLLFYSVGIGQISSEVPQNLSASRPQDRQFILSSKKLLLSDSGFYLCAWNIGAYNEQFFGPGTRLTVL.

This clonotype has ten or more counts. The chain couples TRBV20-1 to TRBJ1-5; tentative D call: TRBD1 (6 bases). The CDR3 runs 15 residues. V lost 3 bases to trimming and J lost 2 bases, with 14 bases between them. Looked up from germline, CDR1 is DFQATT and CDR2 is SNEGSKA (reference sequence). This CDR3 reads CSARGGRGGNQPQHF. The CDR3 nucleotides read TGCAGTGCTAGGGGGGGCCGGGGGGGCAATCAGCCCCAGCATTTT.

V usage is TRBV7-2 and J usage is TRBJ2-3; possible D gene TRBD1, 5 bases. The ends were cut back, 4 bases at V and 0 bases at J, with 17 bases in the middle. This CDR3 comprises 17 residues. CDR1 and CDR2 (germline): SGHTA, FQGNSA. The chain's CDR3 is CASSSPPGHTSTDTQYF. In DNA, the CDR3 is TGTGCCAGCAGCTCCCCGCCCGGACATACTAGCACAGATACGCAGTATTTT. The whole variable domain, filled in from reference TRBV7-2 and TRBJ2-3, reads GAGVSQSPSNKVTEKGKDVELRCDPISGHTALYWYRQSLGQGLEFLIYFQGNSAPDKSGLPSDRFSAERTGGSVSTLTIQRTQQEDSAVYLCASSSPPGHTSTDTQYFGPGTRLTVL.

This clonotype came up many times. The chain employs TRBV29-1 and TRBJ2-3, with D possibly TRBD2 on 6 matching bases. Trimming stripped 4 bases from V and 6 bases from J, with 17 bases between. The CDR3 is made up of 14 amino acids. Germline-derived CDR1 and CDR2 are SQVTM and ANQGSEA. The CDR3 nucleotides read TGCAGCGTTGGAAAATCGGACTACTCTGATACGCAGTATTTT. It encodes CSVGKSDYSDTQYF.

This clonotype has a count of ten or more. V is TRBV27 and J is TRBJ2-3; D is undetermined. Per germline, CDR1 MNHEY and CDR2 SMNVEV (reference sequence). Between the trimmed V and J ends, which lost 1 base and 6 bases, there was a span of 17 bases. The CDR3 covers 16 residues. The CDR3, as DNA: TGTGCCAGCAGTTTATGGCCCCCAGACCTTGCGGATACGCAGTATTTT. Its protein is CASSLWPPDLADTQYF.

This clonotype came up many times. V is TRBV5-1 and J is TRBJ1-1; no definite D call. In germline, CDR1 is SGHRS, CDR2 YFSETQ. Trimming stripped 4 bases from V and 1 base from J, with 20 bases between. The CDR3 extends over 17 amino acids. The chain's CDR3 is CASSPSQYGAKNTEAFF. CDR3 in DNA: TGCGCCAGCAGCCCCTCCCAATATGGAGCGAAGAACACTGAAGCTTTCTTT.

This clonotype has ten or more counts. The rearrangement uses TRBV6-5 and TRBJ2-2, with D hard to call. CDR1 and CDR2 from the germline V gene are MNHEY and SVGAGI. CDR3 size: 17 residues. The V and J ends lost 0 bases and 4 bases respectively, with 15 bases between them. CDR3 coding DNA: TGTGCCAGCAGTTACTCGCTATGGACGTTTGGCACCGGGGAGCTGTTTTTT. Amino acids: CASSYSLWTFGTGELFF.

This clonotype was picked up many times. The chain couples TRBV13 to TRBJ2-1; perhaps TRBD2 as D (5 bases). Trimming pared 4 bases from V and 3 bases from J, leaving 7 bases between. This CDR3 is 13 amino acids long. From germline, CDR1 is PRHDT and CDR2 FYEKMQ (reference sequence). CDR3 sequence (DNA): TGTGCCAGCAGCTCGGACTTCTACAATGAGCAGTTCTTC. This gives the protein CASSSDFYNEQFF. Full variable domain (missing parts from reference TRBV13 and TRBJ2-1): AAGVIQSPRHLIKEKRETATLKCYPIPRHDTVYWYQQGPGQDPQFLISFYEKMQSDKGSIPDRFSAQQFSDYHSELNMSSLELGDSALYFCASSSDFYNEQFFGPGTRLTVL.

This clonotype was seen many times. A read error may account for a junction end that differs from germline. The CDR3 bases are TGCGCCAGCAGCCCATTCTGGGGCACAAATACGCAGTATTTT. This translates into CASSPFWGTNTQYF. The chain joins TRBV4-3 to TRBJ2-3; a weak D match, TRBD1 (5 bases). The CDR3 length is 14 residues. Germline V gives CDR1 LGHNA, CDR2 YSLEER.

In its sample, this clonotype was seen many times. V is TRBV7-9 and J is TRBJ2-7; D is tentatively TRBD1 or TRBD2 (5 bases each). V lost 5 bases and J 5 bases, leaving 19 bases between the germline ends. Germline V gene lookup returns CDR1 SEHNR and CDR2 FQNEAQ (reference sequence). CDR3 length equals 15 residues. The CDR3 DNA reads as TGTGCCAGCAGCACGTGGCCCCCGGGACGAAACGAGCAGTACTTC. Translating it yields CASSTWPPGRNEQYF.

This clonotype was recorded many times. The chain couples TRBV12-3 or TRBV12-4 to TRBJ2-1; D is ambiguous. The CDR3 extends over 12 amino acids. V lost 0 bases to trimming and J lost 9 bases, with 6 bases between them. CDR3 DNA sequence: TGTGCCAGCAGTTTAGCGGCAACTGAGCAGTTCTTC. Translating it yields CASSLAATEQFF.

Concerning this clonotype itself: An end of the junction does not agree with germline; a read error may underlie this. The CDR3 nucleotides are TGCTGTGCTAGAGATCAACGCGGGACTAGCGGGAGATATGAGCAGTTCTTC. Translating it yields CCARDQRGTSGRYEQFF. The chain employs TRBV20-1 and TRBJ2-1; 14 nucleotides match TRBD2. The V gene's germline CDR1 is DFQATT and CDR2 SNEGSKA (reference sequence). The CDR3 runs to 17 residues.

This clonotype has at least ten counts. The rearrangement uses TRBV6-1 and TRBJ1-3; 10 bases line up with TRBD1. The germline V gene encodes CDR1 MNHNS and CDR2 SASEGT. After removal of 5 bases from V and 8 bases from J, the junction contained 9 bases not matched to a gene. The CDR3 is made up of 15 amino acids. The chain's CDR3 is CASSPRDRGRDTIYF. The CDR3 DNA reads as TGTGCCAGCAGTCCCCGGGACAGGGGAAGGGACACCATATATTTT.

The CDR3: CASSLRTSGFPYEQYF. CDR3 sequence (DNA): TGTGCCAGCAGCTTAAGGACTAGCGGGTTTCCCTACGAGCAGTACTTC. The chain couples TRBV7-2 to TRBJ2-7; 11 nucleotides line up with TRBD2. Germline lookup yields CDR1 SGHTA and CDR2 FQGNSA. The CDR3 runs to 16 residues. Trimming cost V 2 bases and J 2 bases; bases outside gene matches: 5.

CDR3 amino acids: CASSALAGGPWGSYNEQFF. The CDR3 DNA reads TGTGCCAGTAGTGCACTAGCGGGAGGCCCTTGGGGCTCCTACAATGAGCAGTTCTTC. The chain employs TRBV19 and TRBJ2-1; TRBD2 matches 12 bases. Germline CDR1 is LNHDA and CDR2 is SQIVND (reference sequence). CDR3 size: 19 residues. J lost 0 bases, V lost 5 bases, and 11 bases had no gene match.

A few counts support this clonotype. The chain combines TRBV7-2 with TRBJ2-7, with 11 bases identical to TRBD2. Trimming cost V 3 bases and J 7 bases; bases outside gene matches: 8. Germline V gives CDR1 SGHTA, CDR2 FQGNSA. The CDR3 runs 15 residues. Written as DNA, the CDR3 is TGTGCCAGCAGCTTCACTAGCGGGAGTCTGGGGGAGCAGTACTTC. Translation gives CASSFTSGSLGEQYF.

This clonotype came up a few times. The chain employs TRBV12-3 or TRBV12-4 and TRBJ2-6, with 7 bases matching TRBD1. This CDR3 is built from 19 residues. V gave up 5 bases and J gave up 0 bases; unmatched junction bases: 13. For the CDR3, the DNA is TGTGCCAGCAGTATCGCCAGGGGGAAGGGGCACTCTGGGGCCAACGTCCTGACTTTC. Its translation is CASSIARGKGHSGANVLTF.

This clonotype has ten or more counts. The rearrangement uses TRBV6-1 and TRBJ1-2; 7 nucleotides line up with TRBD1. Germline CDR1 MNHNS, CDR2 SASEGT. Losses at the gene ends were 4 bases for V and 8 bases for J; bases not matched to a gene: 7. The CDR3 runs 13 residues. CDR3 nucleotides: TGTGCCAGCAGTGCGACCACAGGGGACGGCTACACCTTC. Protein: CASSATTGDGYTF.